The 11 T cell receptor beta chains given below trace back to one sample, sequenced in a study of blood T cell repertoires in COVID-19. Measured with immunoSEQ multiplex PCR; TCRdb has only the in-frame clones, and not every one. The profile shows tens of thousands of clones, approximately 88% of them singletons. The sample was peripheral blood. All receptors come from a woman in her seventies with acute or convalescent COVID-19.

The V gene is TRBV7-9, the J gene TRBJ1-3; TRBD1 agrees at 8 bases. Trimming at V came to 6 bases and at J to 4 bases, leaving 8 bases not matched to a gene. This CDR3 is 15 amino acids long. Germline lookup yields CDR1 SEHNR and CDR2 FQNEAQ (reference sequence). In DNA form, the CDR3 reads TGTGCCAGCAGACATTCCCGGGACAGGGGAAACACCATATATTTT. Its translation is CASRHSRDRGNTIYF.

The rearrangement uses TRBV9 and TRBJ2-5; 16 bases align to TRBD2. With 3 bases clipped from V and 5 bases from J, the junction kept 7 bases outside the gene matches. The CDR3 runs 17 residues. Germline CDR1 is SGDLS and CDR2 is YYNGEE. The CDR3 DNA is TGTGCCAGCAGCGGCGGGACTAGCGGGGGGGCAGAGGAGACCCAGTACTTC. Translation: CASSGGTSGGAEETQYF. Together with reference TRBV9 and TRBJ2-5, the CDR3 gives the full variable domain: DSGVTQTPKHLITATGQRVTLRCSPRSGDLSVYWYQQSLDQGLQFLIQYYNGEERAKGNILERFSAQQFPDLHSELNLSSLELGDSALYFCASSGGTSGGAEETQYFGPGTRLLVL.

The chain combines TRBV28 with TRBJ1-1; no definite D call. The V and J ends lost 4 bases and 9 bases respectively, with 15 bases between them. The CDR3 has 13 amino acids. CDR1 MDHEN and CDR2 SYDVKM come from the germline V gene. CDR3 bases: TGTGCCAGCAGTTACGCACGGATGGGCCAAGCTTTCTTT. Its translation is CASSYARMGQAFF.

CDR3: CASSLSSDRGSEQYF. The CDR3, as DNA: TGTGCCAGCAGCTTGTCGTCGGACAGGGGATCCGAGCAGTACTTC. The rearrangement links TRBV5-5 to TRBJ2-7; 9 bases line up with TRBD1. The V gene end was trimmed by 1 base and the J gene end by 6 bases; junction bases not matched to a gene: 8. The CDR3 contains 15 residues. The germline V gene encodes CDR1 SGHKS and CDR2 YYEKEE (reference sequence). Looking up the rest from reference TRBV5-5 and TRBJ2-7 gives the full variable domain: DAGVTQSPTHLIKTRGQQVTLRCSPISGHKSVSWYQQVLGQGPQFIFQYYEKEERGRGNFPDRFSARQFPNYSSELNVNALLLGDSALYLCASSLSSDRGSEQYFGPGTRLTVT.

This clone is a singleton in its sample. The V gene is TRBV30, the J gene TRBJ1-5; D not certain. CDR3 size: 13 residues. The germline V gene has CDR1 GTSNPN and CDR2 SVGIG (reference sequence). V was pared by 0 bases and J by 4 bases, with 7 bases between. The CDR3: CAWSVEGNQPQHF. CDR3 sequence (DNA): TGTGCCTGGAGTGTGGAGGGTAATCAGCCCCAGCATTTT.

The chain joins TRBV28 to TRBJ2-6; 7 positions match TRBD1. With V trimmed by 6 bases and J by 0 bases, 2 bases remained unmatched. This CDR3 region has 15 residues. The germline CDR1 and CDR2 sequences are MDHEN and SYDVKM. The CDR3 spells CASRGQNSGANVLTF. CDR3 in DNA: TGTGCCAGCAGGGGACAGAACTCTGGGGCCAACGTCCTGACTTTC. Full variable domain (remainder filled in from reference TRBV28 and TRBJ2-6): DVKVTQSSRYLVKRTGEKVFLECVQDMDHENMFWYRQDPGLGLRLIYFSYDVKMKEKGDIPEGYSVSREKKERFSLILESASTNQTSMYLCASRGQNSGANVLTFGAGSRLTVL.

The chain employs TRBV4-1 and TRBJ1-3; D is undetermined. V lost 5 bases, J lost 0 bases, and 14 bases lay in between. The CDR3 is 16 amino acids. Germline V gene lookup returns CDR1 MGHRA and CDR2 YSYEKL. The CDR3 sequence: CASSKGISGSGNTIYF. The CDR3 nucleotides read TGCGCCAGCAGCAAAGGGATCTCGGGCTCTGGAAACACCATATATTTT.

The genes are TRBV9 and TRBJ2-1; perhaps TRBD2 as D (6 bases). This CDR3 is 13 amino acids long. Germline loops: CDR1 SGDLS, CDR2 YYNGEE. The V end was cut by 7 bases, the J end by 3 bases, with 11 bases between. The DNA of the CDR3 is TGTGCCAGCTGGAGGGTGAACTACAATGAGCAGTTCTTC. It specifies CASWRVNYNEQFF.

The chain links TRBV18 to TRBJ2-7, with TRBD2 matching 10 bases. Germline-derived CDR1 and CDR2 are KGHSH and LQKENI. The CDR3 contains 14 residues. Trimming took 4 bases from V and 3 from J; bases not matched to a gene: 3. DNA of the CDR3: TGTGCCAGCTCACTGACTAGCGGGTACTACGAGCAGTACTTC. Translated: CASSLTSGYYEQYF.

V and J are TRBV28 and TRBJ1-5, with 8 bases aligning to TRBD1. The CDR3 spans 15 residues. The V segment lost 3 bases and the J segment 4 bases; nucleotides outside the gene matches: 5. CDR1 and CDR2 from the germline V gene are MDHEN and SYDVKM. The CDR3 here is CASSFVTGGNQPQHF. CDR3 nucleotides: TGTGCCAGCAGTTTTGTTACAGGGGGTAATCAGCCCCAGCATTTT.

The V and J genes are TRBV5-4 and TRBJ2-2, with TRBD1 matching over 8 bases. With V trimmed by 3 bases and J by 7 bases, 11 bases remained unmatched. The germline gives CDR1 SGHNT, CDR2 YYREEE (reference sequence). The CDR3 is made up of 16 amino acids. The CDR3 bases are TGTGCCAGCAGCTGGTTTCAGAGGACAGGGCACGGGGAGCTGTTTTTT. Amino acids: CASSWFQRTGHGELFF.